Below, 29 T cell receptor beta chains from the same sample are listed, as sequenced in a study of radiation and T cells in renal cell carcinoma. The time point denotes: baseline pretreatment blood. Treatment reported: 15 Gy SBRT to primary tumor, nephrectomy 4 weeks later. Profiling relied on immunoSEQ multiplex PCR, and the TCRdb table lists in-frame clones only, not all of them. This repertoire shows roughly 100,000 clones, about 88% found once; its top ten account for 6.5% to 8.5%. Specimen: blood, collected from a patient whose treatment included radiotherapy and nephrectomy. The source is a man aged 45 to 65 with renal cell carcinoma.

This chain links TRBV11-3 with TRBJ2-1, with 9 bases that match TRBD2. The V segment lost 5 bases and the J segment 4 bases; nucleotides outside the gene matches: 3. There are 14 residues in the CDR3. Germline V gives CDR1 SGHNT, CDR2 YENEEA. The CDR3 protein is CASSTGLAYNEQFF. The CDR3 DNA sequence: TGTGCCAGCAGCACGGGACTAGCTTACAATGAGCAGTTCTTC.

This clone was detected only once. The chain is built from TRBV15 and TRBJ2-1; D gene unclear. There are 17 residues in the CDR3. V lost 1 base and J 1 base, leaving 14 bases between the germline ends. Germline-derived CDR1 and CDR2 are LNHNV and YYDKDF (reference sequence). In DNA, the CDR3 is TGTGCCACCAGCAGAGTACCCCCATGGTTATCCTACAATGAGCAGTTCTTC. Encoded protein: CATSRVPPWLSYNEQFF.

V usage is TRBV7-9 and J usage is TRBJ1-3, with D possibly TRBD1 on 5 matching bases. The CDR3 has 17 residues. Per the germline V gene, CDR1 is SEHNR and CDR2 is FQNEAQ (reference sequence). Trimming took 3 bases from V and 7 from J, leaving 22 bases between them. CDR3 sequence: CASSLLLGQGRRNTIYF. In nucleotides, the CDR3 is TGTGCCAGCAGCTTGCTCCTCGGGCAGGGTAGGCGTAACACCATATATTTT.

This chain links TRBV4-2 with TRBJ2-3; maybe TRBD2 (6 bases). Trimming shortened V by 4 bases and J by 3 bases, and 14 bases separated the two germline ends. Germline values: CDR1 LGHNA, CDR2 YNFKEQ. CDR3 size: 15 residues. CDR3 loop: CASSRFAGSTDTQYF. In nucleotides, the CDR3 is TGTGCCAGCAGCCGCTTTGCCGGGAGTACAGATACGCAGTATTTT.

This chain uses TRBV6-1 with TRBJ1-2; a weak D match, TRBD1 (5 bases). This CDR3 contains 12 residues. V dropped 8 bases and J dropped 5 bases, with 12 bases sitting between them. From germline, CDR1 is MNHNS and CDR2 SASEGT. CDR3 residues: CASGLTVYGYTF. As DNA, the CDR3 is TGTGCCAGCGGACTGACAGTGTATGGCTACACCTTC.

This clone showed up just once. The V call is TRBV5-1, the J call TRBJ2-7; 15 positions agree with TRBD2. V shed 4 bases, J shed 7 bases, and the junction held 3 bases outside the gene matches. The CDR3 sequence is 14 residues long. In germline, CDR1 is SGHRS, CDR2 YFSETQ. The CDR3 is CASSGGLAGGEQYF. The CDR3 DNA follows: TGCGCCAGCAGCGGGGGACTAGCGGGAGGTGAGCAGTACTTC.

This clone has only a few counts. This rearrangement joins TRBV7-6 to TRBJ2-1, with D possibly matching TRBD1 (5 bases). CDR3 length equals 14 residues. Germline V gene data show CDR1 as SGHVS and CDR2 as FNYEAQ. Between the trimmed V and J ends, which lost 1 base and 12 bases, there was a span of 16 bases. DNA for the CDR3: TGTGCCAGCAGCTTAGTAGGGTCCAGGGAAGGGCAGTTCTTC. Encoded protein: CASSLVGSREGQFF. Full variable domain (rest looked up from reference TRBV7-6 and TRBJ2-1): GAGVSQSPRYKVTKRGQDVALRCDPISGHVSLYWYRQALGQGPEFLTYFNYEAQQDKSGLPNDRFSAERPEGSISTLTIQRTEQRDSAMYRCASSLVGSREGQFFGPGTRLTVL.

The chain employs TRBV6-5 and TRBJ2-5; D possibly corresponds to TRBD2 (6 bases). The length of the CDR3 is 13 residues. Germline V CDR1 and CDR2: MNHEY, SVGAGI. Trimming took off 6 bases at V and 4 bases at J, with 12 bases between the two ends. The CDR3 DNA reads as TGTGCCAGCAGCCGGACTATCGGAGAGACCCAGTACTTC. It yields the protein CASSRTIGETQYF.

Regarding this clone: The junction departs from the called germline gene at one end, perhaps through a read error. This chain connects TRBV7-9 to TRBJ2-3; D remains ambiguous. Germline assignment: CDR1 SEHNR and CDR2 FQNEAQ (reference sequence). CDR3 length: 13 amino acids. CDR3 sequence reads: CASSQSSTNTQYF. CDR3 sequence (DNA): TGTGCCAGCAGCCAGTCCAGCACAAATACGCAGTATTTT.

The CDR3 DNA sequence: TGTGCCAGCAGTCCCGGGACTAGCCCCACAGATACGCAGTATTTT. Its protein product is CASSPGTSPTDTQYF. This chain connects TRBV11-1 to TRBJ2-3; the match to TRBD2 covers 9 bases. With 6 bases clipped from V and 2 bases from J, the junction kept 6 bases outside the gene matches. The CDR3 has 15 amino acids. Germline lookup yields CDR1 SGHAT and CDR2 FQDESV (reference sequence).

The chain couples TRBV27 to TRBJ2-1; tentative D call: TRBD2 (5 bases). The CDR3 loop spans 14 amino acids. Trimming shortened V by 0 bases and J by 8 bases, and 11 bases separated the two germline ends. From germline, CDR1 is MNHEY and CDR2 SMNVEV (reference sequence). As DNA, the CDR3 is TGTGCCAGCAGTTTATCCCCCCTAGCCGATGAGCAGTTCTTC. It yields the protein CASSLSPLADEQFF.

The chain couples TRBV9 to TRBJ2-3; D is perhaps TRBD2 (6 bases). Germline CDR1 SGDLS, CDR2 YYNGEE. The CDR3 totals 17 residues. V shed 0 bases and J shed 2 bases, with 16 bases lying between them. CDR3 nucleotide sequence: TGTGCCAGCAGCGTAGCGGCAGGAGGGGTAACCACAGATACGCAGTATTTT. This sequence encodes CASSVAAGGVTTDTQYF. The variable domain in full, with the rest retrieved from reference TRBV9 and TRBJ2-3, is DSGVTQTPKHLITATGQRVTLRCSPRSGDLSVYWYQQSLDQGLQFLIQYYNGEERAKGNILERFSAQQFPDLHSELNLSSLELGDSALYFCASSVAAGGVTTDTQYFGPGTRLTVL.

The chain couples TRBV6-6 to TRBJ1-2; possible D gene TRBD1, 5 bases. This CDR3 has 15 amino acids. V was pared by 0 bases and J by 3 bases, with 11 bases between. Germline lookup yields CDR1 MNHNY and CDR2 SVGAGI (reference sequence). The CDR3 protein is CASSYSKGRDYGYTF. The CDR3 bases are TGTGCCAGCAGTTACTCGAAGGGCAGGGACTATGGCTACACCTTC.

The chain combines TRBV5-1 with TRBJ2-3; D is uncertain. Trimming took off 0 bases at V and 0 bases at J, with 14 bases between the two ends. The CDR3 totals 17 residues. In germline, CDR1 is SGHRS, CDR2 YFSETQ. The CDR3 region is CASSLAGKSTSTDTQYF. The DNA of the CDR3 is TGCGCCAGCAGCTTGGCCGGCAAATCGACTAGCACAGATACGCAGTATTTT.

The chain couples TRBV9 to TRBJ1-6, with D perhaps TRBD1 (5 bases). Germline V gene lookup returns CDR1 SGDLS and CDR2 YYNGEE. The length of the CDR3 is 12 residues. V was pared by 0 bases and J by 15 bases, with 10 bases between. CDR3 nucleotide sequence: TGTGCCAGCAGCGTAGACCGGGGGAGCCTCCACTTT. The encoded protein is CASSVDRGSLHF.

V usage is TRBV7-2 and J usage is TRBJ1-3; D ambiguous. This CDR3 comprises 14 residues. Deletions cut 5 bases from V and 0 bases from J, with 8 bases between. The germline V gene encodes CDR1 SGHTA and CDR2 FQGNSA. The CDR3 spells CASSLLNSGNTIYF. The CDR3 nucleotides are TGTGCCAGCAGCCTATTGAACTCTGGAAACACCATATATTTT. The variable domain in full, completed from reference TRBV7-2 and TRBJ1-3, reads GAGVSQSPSNKVTEKGKDVELRCDPISGHTALYWYRQSLGQGLEFLIYFQGNSAPDKSGLPSDRFSAERTGGSVSTLTIQRTQQEDSAVYLCASSLLNSGNTIYFGEGSWLTVV.

J is TRBJ2-7 and V is TRBV6-1; 7 positions match TRBD1. This CDR3 region has 13 residues. V lost 8 bases, J lost 2 bases, and 6 bases stayed unmatched. From germline, CDR1 is MNHNS and CDR2 SASEGT. The CDR3 protein is CASDRDLTYEQYF. Written as DNA, the CDR3 is TGTGCCAGCGACAGGGACCTGACCTACGAGCAGTACTTC.

The rearrangement joins TRBV4-2 to TRBJ2-7; 10 positions match TRBD2. Germline V gene sequence: CDR1 LGHNA, CDR2 YNFKEQ. CDR3 length: 15 residues. The ends lost 2 bases at V and 9 bases at J; junction bases unmatched: 10. The CDR3 sequence is CASSQKQREGLGQYF. In nucleotides, the CDR3 is TGTGCCAGCAGCCAAAAACAGCGGGAGGGTTTGGGGCAGTACTTC.

This rearrangement joins TRBV28 to TRBJ1-3, with TRBD1 matching over 8 bases. J was trimmed by 3 bases and V by 7 bases; bases with no gene match: 5. The length of the CDR3 is 14 residues. Germline CDR1 reads MDHEN; CDR2 reads SYDVKM. CDR3 in amino acids: CASTEDRDGNTIYF. In DNA form, the CDR3 reads TGTGCCAGCACCGAGGACAGGGATGGAAACACCATATATTTT.

The chain recombines TRBV6-6 with TRBJ2-7, with D possibly TRBD1 on 6 matching bases. V lost 6 bases and J 4 bases, leaving 16 bases between the germline ends. CDR3 length: 14 residues. CDR1 and CDR2 (germline): MNHNY, SVGAGI (reference sequence). The CDR3 spells CASSSDQGKYEQYF. The CDR3 bases are TGTGCCAGCAGCTCCGACCAGGGGAAGTACGAGCAGTACTTC.

This rearrangement joins TRBV7-9 to TRBJ2-6; TRBD1 matches 8 bases. CDR1 SEHNR and CDR2 FQNEAQ come from the germline V gene (reference sequence). J gave up 3 bases and V 11 bases, and 9 bases lay outside the gene matches. This CDR3 comprises 15 residues. The CDR3 DNA reads as TGTGCCGGTCGACAGGGGAATGGTGGGGCCAACGTCCTGACTTTC. Protein product: CAGRQGNGGANVLTF.

This sequence joins TRBV2 and TRBJ2-5; 8 bases line up with TRBD2. CDR1 and CDR2 from the germline V gene are SNHLY and FYNNEI. CDR3 length: 17 amino acids. V trimming: 3 bases; J trimming: 3 bases; junction bases outside the gene matches: 12. The DNA of the CDR3 is TGTGCCAGCAGTGACCGAGGACTAGCCGTAATCAAAGAGACCCAGTACTTC. Translation gives CASSDRGLAVIKETQYF.

V usage is TRBV28 and J usage is TRBJ2-7; perhaps TRBD2 as D (5 bases). CDR3 length: 19 residues. Trimming pared 7 bases from V and 5 bases from J, leaving 33 bases between. Germline V gene sequence: CDR1 MDHEN, CDR2 SYDVKM. The CDR3 here is CASTQTRVLGSVLGHEQYF. The CDR3 coding sequence is TGTGCCAGCACCCAAACGAGGGTGCTGGGGTCGGTCCTGGGCCACGAGCAGTACTTC.

V usage is TRBV28 and J usage is TRBJ1-1; maybe TRBD1 (6 bases). Trimming cost V 5 bases and J 9 bases, with 13 bases left between them. This CDR3 region has 12 residues. The germline CDR1 and CDR2 sequences are MDHEN and SYDVKM. The CDR3 sequence: CASSISGTKAFF. In DNA form, the CDR3 reads TGTGCCAGCAGTATATCCGGGACAAAAGCTTTCTTT.

The chain uses TRBV9 and TRBJ2-3; no definite D call. There are 14 residues in the CDR3. V lost 0 bases to trimming and J lost 4 bases, with 9 bases between them. CDR1 is SGDLS and CDR2 is YYNGEE in the germline V gene. The CDR3 DNA sequence: TGTGCCAGCAGCGTAGAAAGGTTATCAGATACGCAGTATTTT. Protein: CASSVERLSDTQYF.

The gene calls are TRBV11-2 and TRBJ1-6; D gene ambiguous. This CDR3 has 14 residues. The germline V and J ends were trimmed by 9 bases and 12 bases, with 21 bases remaining between them. Germline V gene sequence: CDR1 SGHAT, CDR2 FQNNGV. The CDR3 here is CASSEISLKGPLHF. The DNA for the CDR3 is TGTGCCAGTAGCGAAATATCCCTTAAAGGACCCCTCCACTTT.

V usage is TRBV7-6 and J usage is TRBJ2-1, with 7 bases that match TRBD1. This CDR3 is built from 15 residues. With V trimmed by 4 bases and J by 8 bases, 11 bases remained unmatched. The germline gives CDR1 SGHVS, CDR2 FNYEAQ. The CDR3 DNA is TGTGCCAGCAGCTCAGGACAGGTGGGGTTCGATGAGCAGTTCTTC. Encoded protein: CASSSGQVGFDEQFF.

The rearrangement joins TRBV5-1 to TRBJ1-3; 7 bases line up with TRBD1. The CDR3 contains 15 residues. The germline V gene has CDR1 SGHRS and CDR2 YFSETQ. Trimming cost V 4 bases and J 0 bases; bases outside gene matches: 4. The CDR3 spells CASSPGQSSGNTIYF. For the CDR3, the DNA is TGCGCCAGCAGCCCGGGACAGAGCTCTGGAAACACCATATATTTT.

In this sample, this clone turned up once. This chain's CDR3 is CAISERAGEDFNEQFF. The CDR3 coding sequence is TGTGCCATCAGTGAAAGAGCGGGAGAGGACTTCAATGAGCAGTTCTTC. This sequence joins TRBV10-3 and TRBJ2-1; 8 bases fit TRBD2. The germline V gene encodes CDR1 ENHRY and CDR2 SYGVKD. Unmatched junction bases numbered 10, after V lost 3 bases and J lost 6 bases. The CDR3 has 16 amino acids.